The T cell receptor (beta chain) under discussion was sequenced for a study of blood T cell repertoires in COVID-19. Study overall: The samples span acute and convalescent COVID-19 from the United States, Italy and Spain.

The data were produced by immunoSEQ multiplex PCR, yet TCRdb's version contains in-frame clones alone and is incomplete. The sample lists around 95,000 clones, 90% occurring once. V lost 11 bases to trimming and J lost 4 bases, with 12 bases between them. Per germline, CDR1 MNHEY and CDR2 SVGAGI. CDR3 length: 13 residues. Sequences were obtained from peripheral blood. The V call is TRBV6-5, the J call TRBJ1-6, with a weak D call TRBD1 (6 bases). This receptor was obtained from a man aged 50-60 years with acute or convalescent COVID-19. The CDR3 loop reads CAGTQGYNSPLHF. The DNA for the CDR3 is TGTGCCGGCACTCAGGGGTATAATTCACCCCTCCACTTT.